The subject of this entry is one T cell receptor beta chain. Trimming took 3 bases from V and 5 from J; bases not matched to a gene: 12. The CDR3 loop spans 16 amino acids. The germline gives CDR1 SQVTM, CDR2 ANQGSEA. Original handling: Quantification of nucleated cells was approximated via reference gene primer amplification. The data were produced by immunoSEQ multiplex PCR, yet TCRdb's version contains in-frame clones alone and is incomplete. The DNA was the basis for D and trimming; V, J and clone size are from that table. The sample comprises about 200,000 clones, 86% of which are singletons, and about 5.6% rests with the top ten. This entry is derived from a study of blood T cell repertoires in COVID-19. Turning to the study itself: PBMCs, B-cell-depleted T cells, or T cells were the source of the cDNA or gDNA that made up the material.

Self-reported history from a screening survey and questionnaire set each donor's cohort. Sequenced material: PBMCs or T cells enriched from blood (not recorded which). The chain carries TRBV29-1 and TRBJ2-5; 10 bases match TRBD1. The TCR sequence derives from a man aged 40-55 years with acute COVID-19. This CDR3 reads CSVEGGRQGADETQYF. CDR3 bases: TGCAGCGTTGAGGGAGGAAGACAGGGGGCGGATGAGACCCAGTACTTC.